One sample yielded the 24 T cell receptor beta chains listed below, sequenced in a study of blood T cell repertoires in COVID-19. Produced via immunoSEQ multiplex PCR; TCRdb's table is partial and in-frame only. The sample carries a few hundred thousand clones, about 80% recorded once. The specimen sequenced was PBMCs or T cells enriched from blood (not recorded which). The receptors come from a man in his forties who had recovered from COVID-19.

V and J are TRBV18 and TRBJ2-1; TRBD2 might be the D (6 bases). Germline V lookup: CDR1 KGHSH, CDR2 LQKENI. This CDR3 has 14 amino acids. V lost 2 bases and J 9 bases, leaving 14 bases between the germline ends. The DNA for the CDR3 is TGTGCCAGCTCACCAGCGGGAAGACACACTGAGCAGTTCTTC. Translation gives CASSPAGRHTEQFF.

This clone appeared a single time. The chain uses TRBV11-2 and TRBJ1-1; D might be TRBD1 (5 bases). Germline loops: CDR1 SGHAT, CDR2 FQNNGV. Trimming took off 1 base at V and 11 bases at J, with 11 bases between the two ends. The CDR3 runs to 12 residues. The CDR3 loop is CASSLGTGRAFF. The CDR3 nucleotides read TGTGCCAGCAGCTTAGGAACAGGTCGGGCTTTCTTT.

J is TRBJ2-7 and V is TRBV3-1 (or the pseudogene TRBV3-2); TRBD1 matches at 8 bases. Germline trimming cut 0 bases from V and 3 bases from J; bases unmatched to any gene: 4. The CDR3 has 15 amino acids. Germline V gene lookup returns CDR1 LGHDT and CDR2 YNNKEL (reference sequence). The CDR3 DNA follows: TGTGCCAGCAGCCAAGAGACAGGGGTTGGCTACGAGCAGTACTTC. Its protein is CASSQETGVGYEQYF.

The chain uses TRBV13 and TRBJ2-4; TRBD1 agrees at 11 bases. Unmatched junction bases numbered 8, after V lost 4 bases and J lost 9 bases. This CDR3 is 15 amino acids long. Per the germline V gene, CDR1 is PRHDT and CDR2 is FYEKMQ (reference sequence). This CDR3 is CASSSSDRGLTIQYF. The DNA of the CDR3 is TGTGCCAGCAGCTCCTCGGACAGGGGGCTAACCATTCAGTACTTC.

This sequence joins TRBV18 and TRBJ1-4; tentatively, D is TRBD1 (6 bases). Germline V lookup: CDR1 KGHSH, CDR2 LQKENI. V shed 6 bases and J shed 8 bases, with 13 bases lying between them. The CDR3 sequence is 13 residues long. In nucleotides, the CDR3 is TGTGCCAGCTCTGGACAGTCAAAGGAAAAACTGTTTTTT. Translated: CASSGQSKEKLFF.

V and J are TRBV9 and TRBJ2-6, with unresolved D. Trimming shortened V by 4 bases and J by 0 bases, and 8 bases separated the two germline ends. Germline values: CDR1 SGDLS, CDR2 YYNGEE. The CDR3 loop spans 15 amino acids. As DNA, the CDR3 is TGTGCCAGCAGCCCCAATCCCTCTGGGGCCAACGTCCTGACTTTC. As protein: CASSPNPSGANVLTF.

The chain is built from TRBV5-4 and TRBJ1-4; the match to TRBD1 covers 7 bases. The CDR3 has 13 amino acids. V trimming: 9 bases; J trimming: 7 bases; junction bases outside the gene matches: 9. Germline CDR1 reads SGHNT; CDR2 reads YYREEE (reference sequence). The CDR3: CAITQGRSEKLFF. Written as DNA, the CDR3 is TGTGCCATCACACAGGGGAGGAGTGAAAAACTGTTTTTT.

The CDR3 sequence is CASSLRPNHLAGGANEQFF. The DNA of the CDR3 is TGTGCCAGCAGCCTCCGCCCCAACCATCTAGCGGGGGGCGCAAATGAGCAGTTCTTC. This sequence joins TRBV7-2 and TRBJ2-1; 11 positions agree with TRBD2. CDR1 is SGHTA, CDR2 FQGNSA, per germline. The CDR3 extends over 19 amino acids. J was trimmed by 7 bases and V by 5 bases; bases with no gene match: 19.

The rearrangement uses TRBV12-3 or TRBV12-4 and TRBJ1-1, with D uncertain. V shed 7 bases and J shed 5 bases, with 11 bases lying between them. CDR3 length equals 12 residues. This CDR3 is CASTGGWTEAFF. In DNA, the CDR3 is TGTGCCAGCACCGGAGGGTGGACTGAAGCTTTCTTT.

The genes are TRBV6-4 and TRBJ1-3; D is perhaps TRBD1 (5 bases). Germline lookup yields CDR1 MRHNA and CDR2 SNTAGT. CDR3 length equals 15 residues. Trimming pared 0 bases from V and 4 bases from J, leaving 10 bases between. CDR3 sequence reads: CASSDSAGPGNTIYF. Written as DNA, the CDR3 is TGTGCCAGCAGTGACTCGGCAGGGCCCGGAAACACCATATATTTT.

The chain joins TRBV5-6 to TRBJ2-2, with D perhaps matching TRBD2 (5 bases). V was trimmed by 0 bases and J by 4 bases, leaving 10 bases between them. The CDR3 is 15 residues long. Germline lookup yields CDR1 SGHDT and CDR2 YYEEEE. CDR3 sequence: CASSLVGGRTGELFF. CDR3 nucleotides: TGTGCCAGCAGCTTGGTTGGAGGCCGCACCGGGGAGCTGTTTTTT.

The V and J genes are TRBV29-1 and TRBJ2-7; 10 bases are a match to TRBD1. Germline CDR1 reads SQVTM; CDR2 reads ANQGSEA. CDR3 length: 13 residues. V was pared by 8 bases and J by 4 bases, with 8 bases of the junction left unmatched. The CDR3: CSTGTGEGYEQYF. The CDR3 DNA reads TGCAGCACAGGGACAGGGGAGGGATACGAGCAGTACTTC.

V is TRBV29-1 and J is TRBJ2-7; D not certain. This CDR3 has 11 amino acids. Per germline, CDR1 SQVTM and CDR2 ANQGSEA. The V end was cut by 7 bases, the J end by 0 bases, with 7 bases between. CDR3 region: CSGWASYEQYF. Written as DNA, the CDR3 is TGCAGCGGCTGGGCCTCCTACGAGCAGTACTTC.

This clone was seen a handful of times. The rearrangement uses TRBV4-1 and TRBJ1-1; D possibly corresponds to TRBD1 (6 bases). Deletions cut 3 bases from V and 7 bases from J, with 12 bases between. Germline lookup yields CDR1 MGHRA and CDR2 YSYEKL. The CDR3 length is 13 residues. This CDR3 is CASSQPRTVEAFF. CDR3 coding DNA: TGCGCCAGCAGCCAGCCAAGGACAGTTGAAGCTTTCTTT.

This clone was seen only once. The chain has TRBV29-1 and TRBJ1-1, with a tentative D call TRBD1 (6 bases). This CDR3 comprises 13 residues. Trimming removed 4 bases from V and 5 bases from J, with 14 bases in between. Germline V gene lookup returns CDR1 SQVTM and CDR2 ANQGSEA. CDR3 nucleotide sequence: TGCAGCGTTGGCGGGGGAGGGGGAACTGAAGCTTTCTTT. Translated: CSVGGGGGTEAFF.

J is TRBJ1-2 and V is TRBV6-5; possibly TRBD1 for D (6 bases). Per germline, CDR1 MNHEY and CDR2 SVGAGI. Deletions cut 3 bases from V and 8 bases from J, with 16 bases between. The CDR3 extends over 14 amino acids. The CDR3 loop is CASSYVFRGQGYTF. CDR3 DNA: TGTGCCAGCAGTTATGTATTCAGGGGACAAGGCTACACCTTC.

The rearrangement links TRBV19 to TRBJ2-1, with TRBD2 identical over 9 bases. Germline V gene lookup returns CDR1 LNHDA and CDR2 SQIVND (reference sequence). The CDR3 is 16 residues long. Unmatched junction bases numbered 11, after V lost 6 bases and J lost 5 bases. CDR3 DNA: TGTGCCAGTAGAGAGAGGCTAGCGGGGTTAAACAATGAGCAGTTCTTC. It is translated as CASRERLAGLNNEQFF.

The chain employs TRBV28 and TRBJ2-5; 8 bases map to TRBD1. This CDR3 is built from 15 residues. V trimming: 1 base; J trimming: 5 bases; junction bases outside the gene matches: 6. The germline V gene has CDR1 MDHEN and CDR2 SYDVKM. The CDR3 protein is CASSLFRGLIETQYF. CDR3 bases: TGTGCCAGCAGTTTATTCAGGGGGCTAATTGAGACCCAGTACTTC. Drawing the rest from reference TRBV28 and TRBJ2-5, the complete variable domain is DVKVTQSSRYLVKRTGEKVFLECVQDMDHENMFWYRQDPGLGLRLIYFSYDVKMKEKGDIPEGYSVSREKKERFSLILESASTNQTSMYLCASSLFRGLIETQYFGPGTRLLVL.

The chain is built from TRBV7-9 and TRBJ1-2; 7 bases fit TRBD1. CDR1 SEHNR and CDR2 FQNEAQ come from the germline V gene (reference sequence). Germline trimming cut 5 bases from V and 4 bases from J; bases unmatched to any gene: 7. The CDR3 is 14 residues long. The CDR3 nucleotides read TGTGCCAGCAGCCTCTGGACAGGCGGCTATGGCTACACCTTC. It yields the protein CASSLWTGGYGYTF.

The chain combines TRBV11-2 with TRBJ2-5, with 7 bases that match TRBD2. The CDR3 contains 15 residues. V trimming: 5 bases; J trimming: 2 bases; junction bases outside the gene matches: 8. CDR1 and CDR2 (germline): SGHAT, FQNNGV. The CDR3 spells CASSPPGGFQETQYF. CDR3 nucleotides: TGTGCCAGCAGCCCCCCGGGGGGTTTTCAAGAGACCCAGTACTTC.

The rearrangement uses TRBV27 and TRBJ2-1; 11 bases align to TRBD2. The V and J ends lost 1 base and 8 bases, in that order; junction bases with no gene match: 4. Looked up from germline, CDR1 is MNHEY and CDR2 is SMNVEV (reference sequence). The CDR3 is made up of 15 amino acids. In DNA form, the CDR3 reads TGTGCCAGCAGTTTATATAGCGGGGGGGCGCATGAGCAGTTCTTC. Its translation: CASSLYSGGAHEQFF.

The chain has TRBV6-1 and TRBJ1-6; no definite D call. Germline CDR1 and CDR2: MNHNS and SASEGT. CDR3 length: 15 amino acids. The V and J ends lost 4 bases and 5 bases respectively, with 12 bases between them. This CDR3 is CASSVPGPNNSPLHF. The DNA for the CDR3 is TGTGCCAGCAGTGTACCGGGTCCTAATAATTCACCCCTCCACTTT.

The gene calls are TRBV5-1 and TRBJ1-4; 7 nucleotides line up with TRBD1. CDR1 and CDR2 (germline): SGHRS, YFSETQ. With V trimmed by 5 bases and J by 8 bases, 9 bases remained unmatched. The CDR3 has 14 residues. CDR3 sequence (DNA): TGCGCCAGCAGACGGGACAGCCCTAGCGAAAAACTGTTTTTT. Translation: CASRRDSPSEKLFF.

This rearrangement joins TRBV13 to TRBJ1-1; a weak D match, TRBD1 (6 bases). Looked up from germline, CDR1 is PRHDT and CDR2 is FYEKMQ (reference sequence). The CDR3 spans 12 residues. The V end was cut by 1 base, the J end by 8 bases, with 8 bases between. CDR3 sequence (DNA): TGTGCCAGCAGCTTAGTAGGGACAGAAGCTTTCTTT. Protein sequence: CASSLVGTEAFF.